This T cell receptor beta chain derives from a study of cytomegalovirus exposure and HLA in healthy donors. For the study at large: Out of 150 million to 200 million T cells, an earlier analysis found some 110 million unique TCR beta sequences in total. Study-wide findings and caveats: As confirmed in vitro, a few CMV-associated chains were specific for CMV antigens. When a later analysis was performed, an Asian-associated ancestry cluster reportedly had fewer N-insertions than the approximately 690-donor mean.

For this clone: The antigen is unknown.

Each of the donors was a healthy bone marrow donor. Germline CDR1 is MNHEY and CDR2 is SMNVEV (reference sequence). Trimming removed 2 bases at V and 9 bases at J, with 8 bases between. CDR3 length: 13 residues. PCR primers comprised 60 Vbeta and 13 Jbeta primers. Measured with immunoSEQ multiplex PCR; TCRdb has only the in-frame clones, and not every one. The table records 150,000 to 200,000 clones, roughly 80% of them present only once. This chain uses TRBV27 with TRBJ2-6, with unresolved D. Sequencing was carried out using PBMCs. The TCR originated in a man aged 18 to 29 in good health and CMV-seropositive. The CDR3 coding sequence is TGTGCCAGCAGTTTAAGCCAAAACAACGTCCTGACTTTC. As protein: CASSLSQNNVLTF.